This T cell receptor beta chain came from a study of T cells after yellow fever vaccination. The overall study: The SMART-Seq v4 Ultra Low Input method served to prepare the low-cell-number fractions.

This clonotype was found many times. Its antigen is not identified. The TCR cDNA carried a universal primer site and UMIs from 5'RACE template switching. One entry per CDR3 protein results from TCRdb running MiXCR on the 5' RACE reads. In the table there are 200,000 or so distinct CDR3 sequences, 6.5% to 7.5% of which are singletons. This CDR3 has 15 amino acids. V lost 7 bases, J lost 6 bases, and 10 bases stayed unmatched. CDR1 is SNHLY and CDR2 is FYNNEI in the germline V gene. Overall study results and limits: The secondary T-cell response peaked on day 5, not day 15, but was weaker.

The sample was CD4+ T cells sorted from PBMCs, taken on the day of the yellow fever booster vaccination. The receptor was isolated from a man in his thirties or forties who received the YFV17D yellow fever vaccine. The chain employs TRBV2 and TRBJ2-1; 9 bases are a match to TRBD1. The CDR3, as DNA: TGTGCCAGCACTCCCACCGGGACAGGGCTCAATGAGCAGTTCTTC. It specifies CASTPTGTGLNEQFF.